These 25 T cell receptor beta chains came from one sample sequenced in a study of cytomegalovirus exposure and HLA in healthy donors. 13 Jbeta primers and 60 Vbeta primers were used for the PCR. Profiling relied on immunoSEQ multiplex PCR, and the TCRdb table lists in-frame clones only, not all of them. The sample holds 190,000 or so clones, approximately 78% seen once. The sequenced sample consisted of PBMCs. These receptors came from a woman aged 50 to 60 in good health and CMV-seropositive.

The V gene is TRBV4-1, the J gene TRBJ2-3; 12 nucleotides agree with TRBD1. Germline loops: CDR1 MGHRA, CDR2 YSYEKL. V was pared by 1 base and J by 2 bases, with 1 base of the junction left unmatched. The CDR3 loop spans 16 amino acids. This chain's CDR3 is CASSQGDRGHTDTQYF. In nucleotides, the CDR3 is TGCGCCAGCAGCCAAGGGGACAGGGGGCACACAGATACGCAGTATTTT.

This rearrangement joins TRBV15 to TRBJ2-2, with D possibly matching TRBD1 (6 bases). The V gene's germline CDR1 is LNHNV and CDR2 YYDKDF (reference sequence). CDR3 length: 17 residues. The ends were cut back, 2 bases at V and 0 bases at J, with 13 bases in the middle. The CDR3 loop reads CATSRLWTDANTGELFF. The CDR3, as DNA: TGTGCCACCAGCAGACTTTGGACAGACGCGAACACCGGGGAGCTGTTTTTT.

The rearrangement joins TRBV21-1 to TRBJ2-5; TRBD2 is the table's D call and was not checked against the DNA. TRBV21-1 is a pseudogene locus. The CDR3 is 17 amino acids. The CDR3 nucleotides are TGTGCCAGCAGCGCCGATAGCGGGGGGCCCCTCCAAGAGACCCAGTACTTC. Residues: CASSADSGGPLQETQYF.

CDR3 loop: CASSITSGSHNEQFF. The CDR3, as DNA: TGTGCCAGTAGTATAACTAGCGGGAGCCACAATGAGCAGTTCTTC. The chain uses TRBV19 and TRBJ2-1; 11 bases are shared with TRBD2. The germline gives CDR1 LNHDA, CDR2 SQIVND (reference sequence). The trim removed 2 bases at V and 5 bases at J, leaving 2 bases unmatched. This CDR3 region has 15 residues. The whole variable domain, filled in from reference TRBV19 and TRBJ2-1, reads DGGITQSPKYLFRKEGQNVTLSCEQNLNHDAMYWYRQDPGQGLRLIYYSQIVNDFQKGDIAEGYSVSREKKESFPLTVTSAQKNPTAFYLCASSITSGSHNEQFFGPGTRLTVL.

The chain has TRBV4-3 and TRBJ2-5; D is perhaps TRBD1 (5 bases). The CDR3 contains 16 residues. Trimming pared 0 bases from V and 2 bases from J, leaving 13 bases between. In germline, CDR1 is LGHNA, CDR2 YSLEER. The CDR3 DNA follows: TGCGCCAGCAGCCAAGATCCACGACAGTCGCAAGAGACCCAGTACTTC. Its protein product is CASSQDPRQSQETQYF.

The chain combines TRBV5-4 with TRBJ2-4, with 9 bases that match TRBD2. V trimming: 9 bases; J trimming: 7 bases; junction bases outside the gene matches: 8. The CDR3 extends over 13 amino acids. CDR1 and CDR2 (germline): SGHNT, YYREEE (reference sequence). CDR3 residues: CATTLAGVNIQYF. The DNA for the CDR3 is TGTGCCACCACCTTAGCGGGAGTTAACATTCAGTACTTC.

Only a few counts were recorded for this clone. The chain employs TRBV5-8 and TRBJ1-2, with 7 bases identical to TRBD1. The junction had 9 bases not matched to a gene; V was cut back by 3 bases and J by 4 bases. Germline lookup yields CDR1 SGHTS and CDR2 YDEGEE. This CDR3 has 15 residues. CDR3 sequence: CASSSLGQIFYGYTF. CDR3 in DNA: TGTGCCAGCAGCTCTTTGGGACAGATTTTCTATGGCTACACCTTC.

This chain links TRBV6-6 with TRBJ2-5, with 10 positions matching TRBD1. CDR1 and CDR2 (germline): MNHNY, SVGAGI (reference sequence). The length of the CDR3 is 13 residues. V trimming: 5 bases; J trimming: 3 bases; junction bases outside the gene matches: 0. Written as DNA, the CDR3 is TGTGCCAGCAGTGGGACAGGGGAAGAGACCCAGTACTTC. It is translated as CASSGTGEETQYF.

The chain recombines TRBV4-3 with TRBJ2-5, with D possibly matching TRBD1 (6 bases). CDR1 is LGHNA, CDR2 YSLEER, per germline. Trimming took 0 bases from V and 5 from J, leaving 13 bases between them. The CDR3 has 15 amino acids. This chain's CDR3 is CASSQDIGRGETQYF. CDR3 in DNA: TGCGCCAGCAGCCAAGATATCGGCAGGGGCGAGACCCAGTACTTC.

The sample holds one count of this clone. The CDR3 coding sequence is TGTGCCAGCAGTTCCAGGGACAGGGAAGCAGATACGCAGTATTTT. This codes for CASSSRDREADTQYF. The chain joins TRBV6-6 to TRBJ2-3, with TRBD1 identical over 9 bases. Trimming at V came to 4 bases and at J to 4 bases, leaving 6 bases not matched to a gene. The CDR3 runs to 15 residues. Germline V gene lookup returns CDR1 MNHNY and CDR2 SVGAGI (reference sequence).

A note on this clone: Other DNA sequences in this sample translate to the same CDR3. The chain links TRBV28 to TRBJ1-5, with D maybe TRBD1 (6 bases). Trimming removed 6 bases at V and 1 base at J, with 13 bases between. Germline CDR1 is MDHEN and CDR2 is SYDVKM. The CDR3 is 15 residues long. Here the CDR3 DNA reads TGTGCCAGCAGCCCTGGGGGCGGAAGCAATCAGCCCCAGCATTTT. Its protein is CASSPGGGSNQPQHF.

The chain has TRBV5-1 and TRBJ2-2; tentative D call: TRBD2 (5 bases). CDR3 size: 13 residues. The germline V and J ends were trimmed by 5 bases and 5 bases, with 10 bases remaining between them. Germline lookup yields CDR1 SGHRS and CDR2 YFSETQ. The CDR3 bases are TGCGCCAGCAGACCGAGGGAGACCGGGGAGCTGTTTTTT. Translated, it gives CASRPRETGELFF.

The rearrangement links TRBV7-2 to TRBJ2-5; 13 bases align to TRBD2. The CDR3 has 17 amino acids. V gave up 0 bases and J gave up 0 bases; unmatched junction bases: 1. Germline lookup yields CDR1 SGHTA and CDR2 FQGNSA. The CDR3 bases are TGTGCCAGCAGCTTAGCAGGACTAGCGGGGGACCAAGAGACCCAGTACTTC. Translation gives CASSLAGLAGDQETQYF.

This chain joins TRBV5-8 and TRBJ2-5, with no clear D. V gave up 2 bases and J gave up 5 bases, with 10 bases separating them. The germline V gene encodes CDR1 SGHTS and CDR2 YDEGEE. The CDR3 length is 13 residues. The CDR3: CASSLGAVETQYF. Written as DNA, the CDR3 is TGTGCCAGCAGCTTAGGTGCGGTGGAGACCCAGTACTTC.

This chain uses TRBV5-4 with TRBJ2-1; TRBD1 matches 9 bases. From germline, CDR1 is SGHNT and CDR2 YYREEE (reference sequence). The CDR3 loop spans 13 amino acids. The V segment lost 0 bases and the J segment 13 bases; nucleotides outside the gene matches: 5. The CDR3 spells CASSLGGDRAQFF. The DNA of the CDR3 is TGTGCCAGCAGCTTGGGGGGGGACAGGGCACAGTTCTTC.

The chain uses TRBV7-2 and TRBJ2-2; 10 positions match TRBD1. Germline V lookup: CDR1 SGHTA, CDR2 FQGNSA. The CDR3 consists of 15 residues. V lost 5 bases and J lost 7; bases outside the gene matches: 7. The CDR3 sequence: CASSIRQGAGGELFF. The CDR3 bases are TGTGCCAGCAGCATCCGACAGGGGGCGGGCGGGGAGCTGTTTTTT.

The chain combines TRBV4-1 with TRBJ2-7; 13 nucleotides match TRBD2. The CDR3 has 12 amino acids. CDR1 is MGHRA, CDR2 YSYEKL, per germline. Unmatched junction bases numbered 3, after V lost 4 bases and J lost 12 bases. Here the CDR3 DNA reads TGCGCCAGCAGCCCGACTAGCGGGAGGACGTACTTC. It encodes CASSPTSGRTYF.

The J gene is TRBJ1-4, the V gene TRBV6-5; D call uncertain. Germline CDR1 MNHEY, CDR2 SVGAGI. The CDR3 loop spans 15 amino acids. V lost 2 bases to trimming and J lost 8 bases, with 15 bases between them. The CDR3 nucleotides read TGTGCCAGCAGTTACGATGACCGTTCGGGAGAAAAACTGTTTTTT. This sequence encodes CASSYDDRSGEKLFF.

J is TRBJ2-1 and V is TRBV4-2; a weak D match, TRBD1 (5 bases). V lost 0 bases and J 0 bases, leaving 15 bases between the germline ends. The CDR3 extends over 18 amino acids. The germline CDR1 and CDR2 sequences are LGHNA and YNFKEQ. The CDR3 sequence is CASSQEGAVLSSYNEQFF. DNA for the CDR3: TGTGCCAGCAGCCAAGAAGGGGCAGTCCTGAGCTCCTACAATGAGCAGTTCTTC.

Concerning this clone: One end of the junction fails to match germline, which may point to a read error. The same CDR3 can be traced to other DNA sequences in this sample. The gene calls are TRBV7-8 and TRBJ1-1; D is undetermined. This CDR3 spans 15 amino acids. Germline V gene sequence: CDR1 SGHVS, CDR2 FQNEAQ. The CDR3, as DNA: TGTGCCAGCAGCTTAGCGGAGCGGGTAAGCACTGAGGCTTTCTTT. This encodes CASSLAERVSTEAFF.

This clone was picked up one time. The V gene is TRBV5-1, the J gene TRBJ2-3, with 9 bases lining up with TRBD2. This CDR3 has 16 residues. V dropped 1 base and J dropped 2; count of bases not matched to a gene: 5. In germline, CDR1 is SGHRS, CDR2 YFSETQ. CDR3 region: CASSLRLADYTDTQYF. The DNA for the CDR3 is TGCGCCAGCAGCTTGAGACTAGCGGATTACACAGATACGCAGTATTTT.

As concerns this clone: The same CDR3 also results from other DNA sequences found in this sample. The chain uses TRBV14 and TRBJ1-1; D unclear. The germline V and J ends were trimmed by 0 bases and 5 bases, with 7 bases remaining between them. This CDR3 has 13 residues. Germline V gives CDR1 SGHDN, CDR2 FVKESK. Here the CDR3 reads CASSQDRRTEAFF. CDR3 bases: TGTGCCAGCAGCCAAGATCGGCGGACTGAAGCTTTCTTT.

The rearrangement joins TRBV28 to TRBJ2-6; D not resolved. Per germline, CDR1 MDHEN and CDR2 SYDVKM. Trimming took off 3 bases at V and 0 bases at J, with 9 bases between the two ends. This CDR3 spans 16 amino acids. The CDR3 sequence is CASSFQTYSGANVLTF. CDR3 sequence (DNA): TGTGCCAGCAGTTTTCAGACTTACTCTGGGGCCAACGTCCTGACTTTC.

V usage is TRBV6-1 and J usage is TRBJ1-4; maybe TRBD1 (6 bases). The germline gives CDR1 MNHNS, CDR2 SASEGT. With 10 bases removed from V and 8 bases from J, the gap between germline ends came to 17 bases. The CDR3 contains 13 residues. Here the CDR3 DNA reads TGTGCCACAGGACAGCTCCGAAGGGAAAAACTGTTTTTT. Translation gives CATGQLRREKLFF.

The rearrangement links TRBV9 to TRBJ2-5, with TRBD1 matching over 8 bases. The J call may be incorrect, as the DNA end agrees better with TRBJ2-7. Germline V CDR1 and CDR2: SGDLS, YYNGEE. The CDR3 covers 16 residues. The CDR3 protein is CASSATDRQGTYEQYF. CDR3 nucleotide sequence: TGTGCCAGCAGCGCCACGGACCGACAGGGGACCTACGAGCAGTACTTC.